One sample yielded the 19 T cell receptor beta chains listed below, sequenced in a study of T cell changes during pregnancy in multiple sclerosis. Data came from immunoSEQ multiplex PCR; TCRdb stores just in-frame clones and leaves some out. This repertoire shows 66,000 or so clones, 85% to 90% found once; its top ten account for 0.89%. The sequenced sample was peripheral blood, obtained in the first trimester of pregnancy. These receptors all stem from a female donor in good health, enrolled as a control in a pregnancy study.

CDR3 bases: TGTGCCTGGAGTTCGGGGGAAGACTATGGCTACACCTTC. Protein product: CAWSSGEDYGYTF. The V call is TRBV30, the J call TRBJ1-2; D possibly corresponds to TRBD1 (5 bases). V was trimmed by 2 bases and J by 3 bases, leaving 10 bases between them. The V gene's germline CDR1 is GTSNPN and CDR2 SVGIG (reference sequence). The CDR3 contains 13 residues. The variable domain in full, completed from reference TRBV30 and TRBJ1-2, reads SQTIHQWPATLVQPVGSPLSLECTVEGTSNPNLYWYRQAAGRGLQLLFYSVGIGQISSEVPQNLSASRPQDRQFILSSKKLLLSDSGFYLCAWSSGEDYGYTFGSGTRLTVV.

The genes are TRBV7-9 and TRBJ1-2, with 7 positions matching TRBD1. CDR3 length equals 14 residues. Germline trimming cut 1 base from V and 8 bases from J; bases unmatched to any gene: 7. The germline CDR1 and CDR2 sequences are SEHNR and FQNEAQ (reference sequence). The CDR3 DNA is TGTGCCAGCAGCTTAGGTGCGACAGGGATAGGCTACACCTTC. Its protein is CASSLGATGIGYTF.

The V and J genes are TRBV5-6 and TRBJ1-1; 7 bases map to TRBD1. CDR1 SGHDT and CDR2 YYEEEE come from the germline V gene. CDR3 length: 18 amino acids. V lost 0 bases to trimming and J lost 2 bases; unmatched junction nucleotides: 13. The CDR3 sequence: CASSLEGVRGLPNTEAFF. The DNA of the CDR3 is TGTGCCAGCAGCTTGGAAGGTGTGAGGGGGCTACCCAACACTGAAGCTTTCTTT.

The chain couples TRBV5-1 to TRBJ1-2; 7 bases agree with TRBD1. CDR3 length equals 15 residues. The V segment lost 0 bases and the J segment 10 bases; nucleotides outside the gene matches: 12. CDR1 and CDR2 from the germline V gene are SGHRS and YFSETQ. The CDR3 loop is CASSLVVDRSQAYTF. CDR3 nucleotides: TGCGCCAGCAGCTTGGTGGTGGACAGGTCTCAGGCCTACACCTTC. The variable domain in full, with the rest retrieved from reference TRBV5-1 and TRBJ1-2, is KAGVTQTPRYLIKTRGQQVTLSCSPISGHRSVSWYQQTPGQGLQFLFEYFSETQRNKGNFPGRFSGRQFSNSRSEMNVSTLELGDSALYLCASSLVVDRSQAYTFGSGTRLTVV.

V and J are TRBV25-1 and TRBJ2-2, with 10 bases fitting TRBD2. CDR3 length equals 18 residues. Germline V CDR1 and CDR2: MGHDK, SYGVNS. With V trimmed by 4 bases and J by 0 bases, 8 bases remained unmatched. This CDR3 is CASSASSGGLANTGELFF. The DNA for the CDR3 is TGTGCCAGCAGTGCGTCTAGCGGGGGTCTCGCGAACACCGGGGAGCTGTTTTTT.

The V gene is TRBV5-4, the J gene TRBJ2-2; D perhaps matches TRBD1 (6 bases). The germline CDR1 and CDR2 sequences are SGHNT and YYREEE (reference sequence). The CDR3 sequence is 16 residues long. The V end was cut by 0 bases, the J end by 0 bases, with 9 bases between. CDR3 amino acids: CASSLGRTANTGELFF. CDR3 coding DNA: TGTGCCAGCAGCTTGGGCCGGACAGCGAACACCGGGGAGCTGTTTTTT.

The rearrangement uses TRBV6-6 and TRBJ1-2; TRBD1 matches at 9 bases. V was clipped by 4 bases and J by 8 bases; unmatched bases: 11. The CDR3 totals 15 residues. The germline V gene has CDR1 MNHNY and CDR2 SVGAGI (reference sequence). CDR3 amino acids: CASSSREGQGGGYTF. DNA for the CDR3: TGTGCCAGCAGTTCACGTGAGGGACAGGGAGGGGGCTACACCTTC.

This chain connects TRBV19 to TRBJ1-2; D unclear. V was shortened by 5 bases and J by 4 bases, with 20 bases between the two germline ends. This CDR3 spans 16 amino acids. Germline V gene lookup returns CDR1 LNHDA and CDR2 SQIVND (reference sequence). CDR3 in amino acids: CASSPNPSGNIYGYTF. The CDR3 DNA reads TGTGCCAGTAGTCCAAACCCATCGGGTAATATCTATGGCTACACCTTC.

The chain combines TRBV5-1 with TRBJ1-1; possible D gene TRBD1, 6 bases. This CDR3 comprises 14 residues. CDR1 is SGHRS and CDR2 is YFSETQ in the germline V gene. Trimming shortened V by 3 bases and J by 5 bases, and 14 bases separated the two germline ends. Here the CDR3 DNA reads TGCGCCAGCAGCTGGGCAGGGGAAGGTACTGAAGCTTTCTTT. Protein: CASSWAGEGTEAFF.

The V and J genes are TRBV7-9 and TRBJ2-2, with TRBD1 matching over 7 bases. This CDR3 has 14 amino acids. Losses at the gene ends were 9 bases for V and 0 bases for J; bases not matched to a gene: 4. Germline lookup yields CDR1 SEHNR and CDR2 FQNEAQ (reference sequence). CDR3 coding DNA: TGTGCCAGTACCGGGACAGCGAACACCGGGGAGCTGTTTTTT. Translation gives CASTGTANTGELFF.

V gene TRBV19 combines with J gene TRBJ1-5; tentatively, D is TRBD1 (5 bases). The CDR3 loop spans 15 amino acids. CDR1 is LNHDA, CDR2 SQIVND, per germline (reference sequence). Trimming cost V 5 bases and J 7 bases, with 18 bases left between them. The CDR3 DNA reads TGTGCCAGTAGTGGCGGTAGGGGCGTGGGCCAGCCCCAGCATTTT. Protein sequence: CASSGGRGVGQPQHF.

On this clone itself: The sample has other DNA sequences that encode this CDR3 too. The rearrangement links TRBV7-2 to TRBJ1-1; D remains unclear. Trimming stripped 1 base from V and 5 bases from J, with 5 bases between. Germline CDR1 is SGHTA and CDR2 is FQGNSA. This CDR3 spans 12 amino acids. CDR3 residues: CASSLVLTEAFF. The CDR3 region has the DNA TGTGCCAGCAGCTTAGTATTGACTGAAGCTTTCTTT. The full variable domain, its missing parts supplied by reference TRBV7-2 and TRBJ1-1, is GAGVSQSPSNKVTEKGKDVELRCDPISGHTALYWYRQSLGQGLEFLIYFQGNSAPDKSGLPSDRFSAERTGGSVSTLTIQRTQQEDSAVYLCASSLVLTEAFFGQGTRLTVV.

The J gene is TRBJ2-7, the V gene TRBV5-4; TRBD1 matches 7 bases. Germline V lookup: CDR1 SGHNT, CDR2 YYREEE (reference sequence). The CDR3 spans 14 residues. The ends lost 7 bases at V and 4 bases at J; junction bases unmatched: 11. This CDR3 is CASAARDSLYEQYF. DNA of the CDR3: TGTGCCAGCGCCGCCCGGGACAGTCTGTACGAGCAGTACTTC.

CDR3 bases: TGTGCCAGCAGCTTACCCCCGGGAACAGGGCCGGTGGACGAGCAGTACTTC. Translating it yields CASSLPPGTGPVDEQYF. V gene TRBV11-2 combines with J gene TRBJ2-7, with a tentative D call TRBD1 (6 bases). Trimming shortened V by 2 bases and J by 5 bases, and 22 bases separated the two germline ends. Germline V gene sequence: CDR1 SGHAT, CDR2 FQNNGV. This CDR3 comprises 17 residues.

J is TRBJ1-1 and V is TRBV6-1, with D maybe TRBD1 (5 bases). Per the germline V gene, CDR1 is MNHNS and CDR2 is SASEGT. The CDR3 length is 13 residues. V was shortened by 5 bases and J by 1 base, with 8 bases between the two germline ends. Here the CDR3 DNA reads TGTGCCAGCAGTAATACAGGGAACACTGAAGCTTTCTTT. Its protein is CASSNTGNTEAFF.

The rearrangement uses TRBV11-2 and TRBJ1-1, with D unclear. CDR3 length: 16 residues. V lost 4 bases and J lost 2, with 17 bases in between. Germline CDR1 and CDR2: SGHAT and FQNNGV. The chain's CDR3 is CASSSPSQAFNTEAFF. The DNA for the CDR3 is TGTGCCAGCAGCTCCCCCTCCCAGGCTTTCAACACTGAAGCTTTCTTT. Variable domain in full (rest from reference TRBV11-2 and TRBJ1-1): EAGVAQSPRYKIIEKRQSVAFWCNPISGHATLYWYQQILGQGPKLLIQFQNNGVVDDSQLPKDRFSAERLKGVDSTLKIQPAKLEDSAVYLCASSSPSQAFNTEAFFGQGTRLTVV.

The J gene is TRBJ1-2, the V gene TRBV19; weak D call: TRBD1 (5 bases). The germline CDR1 and CDR2 sequences are LNHDA and SQIVND (reference sequence). The V and J ends lost 6 bases and 7 bases respectively, with 18 bases between them. CDR3 length equals 14 residues. CDR3 nucleotides: TGTGCCAGTAGCTCCCAGGTGACAGATGTTGGCTACACCTTC. Its translation is CASSSQVTDVGYTF. The complete variable domain, with remaining parts taken from reference TRBV19 and TRBJ1-2, reads DGGITQSPKYLFRKEGQNVTLSCEQNLNHDAMYWYRQDPGQGLRLIYYSQIVNDFQKGDIAEGYSVSREKKESFPLTVTSAQKNPTAFYLCASSSQVTDVGYTFGSGTRLTVV.

V gene TRBV23-1 combines with J gene TRBJ1-1; TRBD1 is a possible D gene (6 bases). TRBV23-1 is identified as an open reading frame with a role that is uncertain. The CDR3 length is 14 residues. The V end lost 7 bases, the J end lost 1 base, and 13 bases lay between the germline ends. CDR3 region: CASTGAAANTEAFF. CDR3 bases: TGCGCCAGCACAGGGGCCGCGGCGAACACTGAAGCTTTCTTT.

V gene TRBV29-1 combines with J gene TRBJ1-1; 8 nucleotides line up with TRBD1. V was clipped by 7 bases and J by 5 bases; unmatched bases: 9. This CDR3 spans 13 amino acids. Germline CDR1 SQVTM, CDR2 ANQGSEA. The CDR3 protein is CSASQGGGTEAFF. CDR3 DNA: TGCAGCGCTTCACAGGGGGGTGGGACTGAAGCTTTCTTT.